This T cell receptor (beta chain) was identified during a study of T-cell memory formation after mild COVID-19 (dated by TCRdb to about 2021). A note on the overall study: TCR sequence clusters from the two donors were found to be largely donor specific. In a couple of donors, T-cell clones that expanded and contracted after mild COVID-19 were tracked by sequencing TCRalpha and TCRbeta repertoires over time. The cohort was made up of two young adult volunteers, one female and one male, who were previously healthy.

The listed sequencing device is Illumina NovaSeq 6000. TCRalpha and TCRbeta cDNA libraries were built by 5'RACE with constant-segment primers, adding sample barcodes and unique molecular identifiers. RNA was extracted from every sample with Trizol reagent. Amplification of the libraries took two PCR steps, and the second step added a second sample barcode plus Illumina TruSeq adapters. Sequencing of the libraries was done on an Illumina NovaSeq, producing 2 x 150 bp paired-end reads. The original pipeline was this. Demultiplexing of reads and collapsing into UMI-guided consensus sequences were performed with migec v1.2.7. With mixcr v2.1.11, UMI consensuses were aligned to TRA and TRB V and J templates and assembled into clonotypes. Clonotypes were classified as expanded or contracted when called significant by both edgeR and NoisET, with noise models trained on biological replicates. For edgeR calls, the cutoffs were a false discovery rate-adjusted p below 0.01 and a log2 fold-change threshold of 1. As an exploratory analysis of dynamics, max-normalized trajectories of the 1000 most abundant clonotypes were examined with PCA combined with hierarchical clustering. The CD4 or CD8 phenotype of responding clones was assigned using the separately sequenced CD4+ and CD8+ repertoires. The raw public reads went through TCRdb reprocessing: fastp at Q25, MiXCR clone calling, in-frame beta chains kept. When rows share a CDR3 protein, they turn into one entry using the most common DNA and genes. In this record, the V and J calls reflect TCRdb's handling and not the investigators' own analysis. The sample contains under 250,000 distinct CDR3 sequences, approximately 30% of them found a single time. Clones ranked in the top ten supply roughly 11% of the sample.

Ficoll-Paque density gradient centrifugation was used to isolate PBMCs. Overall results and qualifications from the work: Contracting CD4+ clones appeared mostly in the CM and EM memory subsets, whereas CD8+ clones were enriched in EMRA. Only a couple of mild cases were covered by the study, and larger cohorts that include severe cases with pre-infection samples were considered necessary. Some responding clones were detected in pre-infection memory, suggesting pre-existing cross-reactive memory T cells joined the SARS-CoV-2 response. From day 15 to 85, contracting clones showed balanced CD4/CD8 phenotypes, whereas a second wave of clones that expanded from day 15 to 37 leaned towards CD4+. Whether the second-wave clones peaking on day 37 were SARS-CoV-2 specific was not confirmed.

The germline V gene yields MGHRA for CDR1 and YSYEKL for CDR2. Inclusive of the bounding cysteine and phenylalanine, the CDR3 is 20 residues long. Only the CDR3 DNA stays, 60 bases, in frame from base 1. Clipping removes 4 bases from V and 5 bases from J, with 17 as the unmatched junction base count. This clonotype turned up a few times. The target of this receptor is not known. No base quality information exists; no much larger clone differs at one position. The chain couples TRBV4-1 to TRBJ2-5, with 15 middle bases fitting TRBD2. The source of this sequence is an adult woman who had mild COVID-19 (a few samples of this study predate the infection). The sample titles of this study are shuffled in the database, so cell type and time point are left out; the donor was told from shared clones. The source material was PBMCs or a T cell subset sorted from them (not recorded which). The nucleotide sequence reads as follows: TGCGCCAGCAGCCTCGTCTCGGGGACTAGCGGGGGGCCTCAATTGGAGACCCAGTACTTC. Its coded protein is CASSLVSGTSGGPQLETQYF.